This T cell receptor beta chain was obtained from a study of blood T cell repertoires in COVID-19. Study overall: Samples representing acute and convalescent COVID-19 were sourced from the United States, Italy and Spain. T cells, B-cell-depleted T cells, or PBMCs supplied cDNA or gDNA.

Per the authors' pipeline: Reference gene primer amplification gave estimated nucleated cell counts. TCRdb keeps only in-frame clones here, not all; method: immunoSEQ multiplex PCR. V, J and clone size are those of that table, while D and trimming were read from the DNA. Of roughly 34,000 clones listed, over 80% are singletons. V shed 5 bases and J 3 bases; nucleotides not matched to a gene: 6. Germline loops: CDR1 MNHEY, CDR2 SMNVEV (reference sequence). This CDR3 has 15 amino acids. The gene calls are TRBV27 and TRBJ1-4, with 7 bases matching TRBD1. The receptor comes from a man in his sixties with active COVID-19. Sequencing was performed on peripheral blood. The DNA of the CDR3 is TGTGCCAGCAGTCTACAGGGGCTCTCTAATGAAAAACTGTTTTTT. Protein: CASSLQGLSNEKLFF.